The sequence of this T cell receptor beta chain was determined in a study of blood T cell repertoires in COVID-19. This table comes from immunoSEQ multiplex PCR, and its TCRdb copy is limited to in-frame clones, with some not included. The table includes over 85,000 clones, roughly 90% detected once. Germline lookup yields CDR1 LNHNV and CDR2 YYDKDF (reference sequence). J was trimmed by 3 bases and V by 1 base; bases with no gene match: 3. The CDR3 sequence is 15 residues long. The origin of this receptor is a man in his 60s with acute or convalescent COVID-19. The rearrangement joins TRBV15 to TRBJ1-1, with TRBD1 identical over 9 bases. What was sequenced was peripheral blood. CDR3 nucleotide sequence: TGTGCCACCAGCAGAGGGGGACAGGGATACACTGAAGCTTTCTTT. Translation: CATSRGGQGYTEAFF.